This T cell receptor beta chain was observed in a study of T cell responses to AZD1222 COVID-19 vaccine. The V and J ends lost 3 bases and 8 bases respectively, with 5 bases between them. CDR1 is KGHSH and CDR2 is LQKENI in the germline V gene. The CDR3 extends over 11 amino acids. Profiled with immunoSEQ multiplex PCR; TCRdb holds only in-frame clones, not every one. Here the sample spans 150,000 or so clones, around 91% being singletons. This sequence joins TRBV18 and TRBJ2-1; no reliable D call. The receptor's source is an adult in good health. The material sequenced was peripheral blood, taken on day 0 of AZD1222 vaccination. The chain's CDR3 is CASSPLYEQFF. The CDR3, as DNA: TGTGCCAGCTCACCGCTGTATGAGCAGTTCTTC.